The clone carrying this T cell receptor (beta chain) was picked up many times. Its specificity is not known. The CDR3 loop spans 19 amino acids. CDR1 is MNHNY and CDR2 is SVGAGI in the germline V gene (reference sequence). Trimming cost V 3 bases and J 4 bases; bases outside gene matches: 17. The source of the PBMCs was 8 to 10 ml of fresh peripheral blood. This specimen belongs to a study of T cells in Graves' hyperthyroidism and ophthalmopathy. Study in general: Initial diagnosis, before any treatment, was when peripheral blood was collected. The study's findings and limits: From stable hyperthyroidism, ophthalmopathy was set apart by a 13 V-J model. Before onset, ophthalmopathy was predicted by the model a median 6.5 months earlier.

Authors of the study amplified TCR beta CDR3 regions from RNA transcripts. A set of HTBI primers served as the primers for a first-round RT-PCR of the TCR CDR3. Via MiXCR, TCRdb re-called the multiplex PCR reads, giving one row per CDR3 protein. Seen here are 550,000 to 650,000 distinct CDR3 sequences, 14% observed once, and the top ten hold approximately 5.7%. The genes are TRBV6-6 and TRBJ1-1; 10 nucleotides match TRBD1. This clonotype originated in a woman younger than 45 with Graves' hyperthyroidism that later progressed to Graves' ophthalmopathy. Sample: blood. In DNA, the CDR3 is TGTGCCAGCAGTTATTTTGTTGTTGGGACAGGGGCGATCAGCACTGAAGCTTTCTTT. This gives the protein CASSYFVVGTGAISTEAFF.